The 20 T cell receptor beta chains in this list originate from one sample, sequenced in a study of PD-1 blockade in classical Hodgkin lymphoma. This table comes from immunoSEQ multiplex PCR, and its TCRdb copy is limited to in-frame clones, with some not included. The profile shows about 36,000 clones, roughly three quarters of them singletons. Following autologous stem cell transplantation, relapse occurred in every patient, and exposure to brentuximab vedotin varied. The sample was peripheral blood mononuclear cells (PBMCs), taken before the second cycle of nivolumab. Receptors were obtained from a human donor with classical Hodgkin lymphoma.

About this clone: A much larger clone lies a single base off, so this may be a read error. The CDR3 here is CASSDQGAAYKQYF. As DNA, the CDR3 is TGTGCCAGCAGCGACCAGGGGGCCGCGTACAAGCAGTACTTC. The chain couples TRBV2 to TRBJ2-7; 8 positions agree with TRBD1. Germline V gives CDR1 SNHLY, CDR2 FYNNEI. J gave up 8 bases and V 6 bases, and 12 bases lay outside the gene matches. The length of the CDR3 is 14 residues.

Regarding this clone: Since a much larger clone is just one base distant, this may be a read error. The chain is built from TRBV21-1 and TRBJ2-2; the table's D call TRBD2 went unverified against the DNA. TRBV21-1 represents a pseudogene. The CDR3 length is 15 residues. The CDR3 nucleotides read TGTGCCAGCAGCCGAGCGGGAGTTGGGACCGGGGAGCTGTTTTTT. It yields the protein CASSRAGVGTGELFF.

The chain has TRBV6-5 and TRBJ1-1; D unresolved. The CDR3 consists of 11 residues. The V end was cut by 7 bases, the J end by 3 bases, with 6 bases between. CDR1 MNHEY and CDR2 SVGAGI come from the germline V gene. CDR3 protein: CASIGHTEAFF. The CDR3 nucleotides are TGTGCCAGCATTGGGCACACTGAAGCTTTCTTT.

The rearrangement joins TRBV28 to TRBJ2-7, with D perhaps TRBD2 (6 bases). V was cut by 5 bases and J by 0 bases, with 14 bases left in between. The CDR3 runs to 15 residues. Per germline, CDR1 MDHEN and CDR2 SYDVKM. Here the CDR3 DNA reads TGTGCCAGCAGTACACCTAGCGTTGGCTCCTACGAGCAGTACTTC. It yields the protein CASSTPSVGSYEQYF.

This clone was picked up one time. The chain employs TRBV5-1 and TRBJ2-3; 7 bases are a match to TRBD1. Losses at the gene ends were 0 bases for V and 2 bases for J; bases not matched to a gene: 6. The CDR3 is made up of 16 amino acids. The germline gives CDR1 SGHRS, CDR2 YFSETQ. DNA for the CDR3: TGCGCCAGCAGCTTGGCCGGGACAGTATTCACAGATACGCAGTATTTT. Encoded protein: CASSLAGTVFTDTQYF.

This clone was observed a few times. The V gene is TRBV7-6, the J gene TRBJ1-1; D is unclear. CDR3 size: 13 residues. The germline V gene has CDR1 SGHVS and CDR2 FNYEAQ. Trimming pared 4 bases from V and 0 bases from J, leaving 6 bases between. For the CDR3, the DNA is TGTGCCAGCAGCTCAAACATGAACACTGAAGCTTTCTTT. This gives the protein CASSSNMNTEAFF. The entire variable domain, with the rest obtained from reference TRBV7-6 and TRBJ1-1, is as follows: GAGVSQSPRYKVTKRGQDVALRCDPISGHVSLYWYRQALGQGPEFLTYFNYEAQQDKSGLPNDRFSAERPEGSISTLTIQRTEQRDSAMYRCASSSNMNTEAFFGQGTRLTVV.

J is TRBJ2-7 and V is TRBV5-6; 9 bases map to TRBD1. Losses at the gene ends were 0 bases for V and 3 bases for J; bases not matched to a gene: 7. Germline assignment: CDR1 SGHDT and CDR2 YYEEEE. The CDR3 consists of 16 residues. The CDR3 region has the DNA TGTGCCAGCAGCTTGGGTGGGACAGGGATTCTCTACGAGCAGTACTTC. Translated, it gives CASSLGGTGILYEQYF.

This rearrangement joins TRBV5-1 to TRBJ2-1, with D tentatively TRBD2 (6 bases). The CDR3 has 14 residues. Per germline, CDR1 SGHRS and CDR2 YFSETQ. The germline V and J ends were trimmed by 0 bases and 4 bases, with 8 bases remaining between them. This CDR3 is CASSLAGVYNEQFF. Here the CDR3 DNA reads TGCGCCAGCAGCTTGGCGGGGGTTTACAATGAGCAGTTCTTC.

The chain carries TRBV7-2 and TRBJ2-5, with D possibly matching TRBD1 (7 bases). The CDR3 is 15 residues long. Germline V CDR1 and CDR2: SGHTA, FQGNSA. V gave up 8 bases and J gave up 2 bases, with 18 bases separating them. In DNA form, the CDR3 reads TGTGCCAGCGGCCGAGGGGGCGGGGTTCAAGAGACCCAGTACTTC. It yields the protein CASGRGGGVQETQYF.

In the case of this clone: An end of the junction differs from the germline gene, which may be a read error. The chain recombines TRBV6-6 with TRBJ2-2, with D tentatively TRBD1 (5 bases). The CDR3 runs 14 residues. Germline V gives CDR1 MNHNY, CDR2 SVGAGI (reference sequence). The CDR3: CASSHSGYAGELFF. CDR3 sequence (DNA): TGTGCCAGCAGTCACTCAGGGTATGCCGGGGAGCTGTTTTTT.

The chain is built from TRBV4-3 and TRBJ1-1; D is uncertain. CDR3 length: 16 amino acids. Trimming left V 0 bases short and J 4 bases short, with 15 bases between. Per the germline V gene, CDR1 is LGHNA and CDR2 is YSLEER. The CDR3 DNA sequence: TGCGCCAGCAGCCAAGATTCTCTCGATTGGGGCACTGAAGCTTTCTTT. The encoded protein is CASSQDSLDWGTEAFF.

This rearrangement joins TRBV5-4 to TRBJ2-5, with D maybe TRBD1 (5 bases). The V and J ends lost 7 bases and 5 bases respectively, with 15 bases between them. The CDR3 extends over 13 amino acids. Germline-derived CDR1 and CDR2 are SGHNT and YYREEE (reference sequence). The CDR3 DNA reads as TGTGCCAGCGGGCGACCAGCAGGGGAGACCCAGTACTTC. Encoded protein: CASGRPAGETQYF. The entire variable domain, with the rest obtained from reference TRBV5-4 and TRBJ2-5, is as follows: ETGVTQSPTHLIKTRGQQVTLRCSSQSGHNTVSWYQQALGQGPQFIFQYYREEENGRGNFPPRFSGLQFPNYSSELNVNALELDDSALYLCASGRPAGETQYFGPGTRLLVL.

The chain links TRBV2 to TRBJ2-7, with 11 bases identical to TRBD2. This CDR3 is built from 15 residues. V shed 4 bases, J shed 6 bases, and the junction held 8 bases outside the gene matches. CDR1 and CDR2 from the germline V gene are SNHLY and FYNNEI. The CDR3, as DNA: TGTGCCAGCAGTGGTTTAGCGGGAGGGCCAGGCGAGCAGTACTTC. This gives the protein CASSGLAGGPGEQYF.

This clone has more than one count but fewer than ten. The chain employs TRBV4-3 and TRBJ1-5, with D unclear. Germline loops: CDR1 LGHNA, CDR2 YSLEER. CDR3 length equals 15 residues. Trimming cost V 0 bases and J 8 bases, with 14 bases left between them. The CDR3 loop reads CASSQDVAVSEPQHF. The CDR3 nucleotides are TGCGCCAGCAGCCAAGATGTGGCGGTTTCGGAGCCCCAGCATTTT.

The CDR3 region is CARSTGLAGFQETQYF. DNA for the CDR3: TGTGCCAGAAGCACGGGACTAGCGGGATTTCAAGAGACCCAGTACTTC. The genes are TRBV5-3 and TRBJ2-5; TRBD2 aligns across 13 bases. TRBV5-3 has ORF status, its function being uncertain. The CDR3 is made up of 16 amino acids. Trimming removed 4 bases from V and 2 bases from J; junction bases left unmatched: 5.

The chain is built from TRBV4-1 and TRBJ2-1, with D possibly TRBD2 on 6 matching bases. With 0 bases removed from V and 0 bases from J, the gap between germline ends came to 9 bases. Germline V lookup: CDR1 MGHRA, CDR2 YSYEKL. The CDR3 has 16 residues. The CDR3 protein is CASSQDFSGSYNEQFF. The DNA for the CDR3 is TGCGCCAGCAGCCAAGATTTTAGCGGCTCCTACAATGAGCAGTTCTTC.

In its sample, this clone ranks as medium-sized. The chain recombines TRBV5-1 with TRBJ1-1; 8 bases line up with TRBD1. Germline CDR1 reads SGHRS; CDR2 reads YFSETQ. CDR3 length: 14 residues. The junction had 9 bases not matched to a gene; V was cut back by 7 bases and J by 4 bases. DNA of the CDR3: TGCGCCAGCTGTCTAGGACAGGGTAGCACTGAAGCTTTCTTT. Amino acids: CASCLGQGSTEAFF.

The chain has TRBV19 and TRBJ1-3; no reliable D call. The CDR3 extends over 15 amino acids. CDR1 is LNHDA and CDR2 is SQIVND in the germline V gene (reference sequence). With 4 bases removed from V and 0 bases from J, the gap between germline ends came to 10 bases. The CDR3 protein is CASSRSPGSGNTIYF. DNA of the CDR3: TGTGCCAGTAGTAGAAGTCCGGGCTCTGGAAACACCATATATTTT.

This chain connects TRBV7-2 to TRBJ2-2, with 7 nucleotides matching TRBD1. The CDR3 sequence is 14 residues long. Germline assignment: CDR1 SGHTA and CDR2 FQGNSA. J lost 3 bases, V lost 3 bases, and 1 base had no gene match. The DNA for the CDR3 is TGTGCCAGCAGCTTGGGACAGCACACCGGGGAGCTGTTTTTT. Amino acid sequence: CASSLGQHTGELFF.

The chain uses TRBV9 and TRBJ1-4; 10 bases line up with TRBD1. The V gene's germline CDR1 is SGDLS and CDR2 YYNGEE. The CDR3 has 17 residues. V trimming: 3 bases; J trimming: 3 bases; junction bases outside the gene matches: 8. CDR3: CASSAAGQGNANEKLFF. CDR3 nucleotide sequence: TGTGCCAGCAGCGCCGCGGGACAGGGGAATGCTAATGAAAAACTGTTTTTT. Full variable domain (rest looked up from reference TRBV9 and TRBJ1-4): DSGVTQTPKHLITATGQRVTLRCSPRSGDLSVYWYQQSLDQGLQFLIQYYNGEERAKGNILERFSAQQFPDLHSELNLSSLELGDSALYFCASSAAGQGNANEKLFFGSGTQLSVL.